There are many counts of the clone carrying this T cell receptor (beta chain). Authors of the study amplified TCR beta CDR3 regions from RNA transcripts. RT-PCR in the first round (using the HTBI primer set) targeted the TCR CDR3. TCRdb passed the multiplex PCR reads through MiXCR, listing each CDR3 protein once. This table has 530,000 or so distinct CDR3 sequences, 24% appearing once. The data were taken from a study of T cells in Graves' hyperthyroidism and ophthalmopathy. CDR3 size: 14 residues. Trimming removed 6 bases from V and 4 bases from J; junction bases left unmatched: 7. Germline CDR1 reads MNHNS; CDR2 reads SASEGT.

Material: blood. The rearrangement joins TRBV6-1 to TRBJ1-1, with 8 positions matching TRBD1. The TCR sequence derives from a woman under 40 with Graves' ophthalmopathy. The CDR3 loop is CASRQGQGLTEAFF. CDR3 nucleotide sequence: TGTGCCAGCAGACAAGGACAGGGACTCACTGAAGCTTTCTTT.